Sequencing of this T cell receptor beta chain was carried out in a study of T cell responses to AZD1222 COVID-19 vaccine. Trimming took 2 bases from V and 5 from J; bases not matched to a gene: 7. The CDR3 contains 15 residues. CDR1 is SGHAT, CDR2 FQNNGV, per germline. Profiling relied on immunoSEQ multiplex PCR, and the TCRdb table lists in-frame clones only, not all of them. The sample shows 110,000 to 150,000 clones, approximately 90% of them seen only once. The TCR originated in an adult who received the AZD1222 COVID-19 vaccine. The source material was peripheral blood, sampled 28 days after the second AZD1222 dose. This chain joins TRBV11-2 and TRBJ2-5, with 8 bases matching TRBD2. DNA of the CDR3: TGTGCCAGCAGCTTATTCCGGGGGGGCAGTGAGACCCAGTACTTC. Amino acids: CASSLFRGGSETQYF. Variable domain in full (rest from reference TRBV11-2 and TRBJ2-5): EAGVAQSPRYKIIEKRQSVAFWCNPISGHATLYWYQQILGQGPKLLIQFQNNGVVDDSQLPKDRFSAERLKGVDSTLKIQPAKLEDSAVYLCASSLFRGGSETQYFGPGTRLLVL.